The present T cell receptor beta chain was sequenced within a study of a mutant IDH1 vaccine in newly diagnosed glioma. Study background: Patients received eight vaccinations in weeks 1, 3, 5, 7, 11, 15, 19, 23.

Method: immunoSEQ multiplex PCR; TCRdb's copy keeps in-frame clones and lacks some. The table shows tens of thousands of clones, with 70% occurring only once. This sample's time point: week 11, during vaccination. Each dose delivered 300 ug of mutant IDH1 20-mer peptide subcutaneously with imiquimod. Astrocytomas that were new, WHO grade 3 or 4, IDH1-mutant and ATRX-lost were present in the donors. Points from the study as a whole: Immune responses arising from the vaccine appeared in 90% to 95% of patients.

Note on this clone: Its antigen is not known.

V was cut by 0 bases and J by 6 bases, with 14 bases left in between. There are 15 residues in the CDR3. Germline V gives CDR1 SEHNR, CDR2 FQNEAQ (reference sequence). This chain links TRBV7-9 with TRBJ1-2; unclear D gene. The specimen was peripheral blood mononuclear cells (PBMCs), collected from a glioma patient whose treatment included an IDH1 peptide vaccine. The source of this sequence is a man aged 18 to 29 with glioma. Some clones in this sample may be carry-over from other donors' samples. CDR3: CASSLALDPSNGYTF. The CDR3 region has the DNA TGTGCCAGCAGCTTAGCTCTAGACCCTTCCAATGGCTACACCTTC.